The clone carrying this TCR beta chain was seen many times. Antigen unknown. Researchers took RNA transcripts and amplified TCR beta CDR3 regions from them. HTBI-primed RT-PCR formed the first round, and a multiplex PCR formed the second. TCRdb re-called the multiplex PCR reads through MiXCR, storing one row per CDR3 protein. The sample has 300,000 or so distinct CDR3 sequences; 15% to 20% are singletons. This sample was included in a study of Graves' ophthalmopathy and Graves' hyperthyroidism. Study outcomes and limitations: Distinction of ophthalmopathy from stable hyperthyroidism by a 13-signature model reached 87.88% sensitivity and 81.08% specificity.

From germline, CDR1 is LGHNA and CDR2 YSLEER. This CDR3 is 14 amino acids long. Deletions cut 0 bases from V and 4 bases from J, with 9 bases between. PBMCs were density-gradient isolated from approximately 10 ml fresh blood. The receptor was derived from an adult man with Graves' ophthalmopathy. The chain recombines TRBV4-3 with TRBJ1-2, with a tentative D call TRBD1 (5 bases). Sequenced: peripheral blood. This CDR3 reads CASSQDSGVYGYTF. DNA of the CDR3: TGCGCCAGCAGCCAAGATTCGGGGGTCTATGGCTACACCTTC.